The 20 T cell receptor beta chains reported below all come from one sample, sequenced in a study of breast tumors, draining lymph nodes, adjacent tissues. A single record per CDR3 protein comes from TCRdb applying MiXCR to the multiplex PCR reads. The sample holds around 130,000 distinct CDR3 sequences, approximately 30% seen once. The lymph nodes were axillary draining lymph nodes from breast cancer patients. Material for sequencing was axillary lymph node tissue. The receptors were sampled from a female donor with breast cancer. Some clones in this sample may be carry-over from other donors' samples.

Many counts were recorded for this clonotype. The J gene is TRBJ2-5, the V gene TRBV7-9; D gene unclear. Germline V gene lookup returns CDR1 SEHNR and CDR2 FQNEAQ (reference sequence). V lost 2 bases, J lost 0 bases, and 7 bases lay in between. This CDR3 region has 14 residues. The CDR3 DNA is TGTGCCAGCAGCTTATCTGCGTACCAAGAGACCCAGTACTTC. Encoded protein: CASSLSAYQETQYF. Full variable domain (missing parts from reference TRBV7-9 and TRBJ2-5): DTGVSQNPRHKITKRGQNVTFRCDPISEHNRLYWYRQTLGQGPEFLTYFQNEAQLEKSRLLSDRFSAERPKGSFSTLEIQRTEQGDSAMYLCASSLSAYQETQYFGPGTRLLVL.

This clonotype was counted ten times or more. At one end the junction does not follow the germline gene, possibly because of a read error. The CDR3 protein is CASSVPHGSNYGSTF. The CDR3 coding sequence is TGTGCCAGCAGCGTACCACACGGATCTAACTATGGCTCCACCTTC. This chain joins TRBV9 and TRBJ1-2; no firm D call. Germline V lookup: CDR1 SGDLS, CDR2 YYNGEE. The CDR3 sequence is 15 residues long.

This clonotype was detected many times. The chain carries TRBV9 and TRBJ1-5; D remains unclear. This CDR3 is 13 amino acids long. Between the trimmed V and J ends, which lost 0 bases and 4 bases, there was a span of 5 bases. The germline CDR1 and CDR2 sequences are SGDLS and YYNGEE. CDR3 nucleotides: TGTGCCAGCAGCGTAGATCCGAATCAGCCCCAGCATTTT. Its protein product is CASSVDPNQPQHF.

This clonotype appeared many times. The J gene is TRBJ1-2, the V gene TRBV6-5, with D possibly TRBD1 on 6 matching bases. The CDR3 length is 15 residues. Germline V gives CDR1 MNHEY, CDR2 SVGAGI. Trimming pared 5 bases from V and 3 bases from J, leaving 16 bases between. The CDR3 loop is CASSRGYRAYYGYTF. The CDR3 nucleotides read TGTGCCAGCAGTCGGGGGTACAGGGCCTACTATGGCTACACCTTC.

This clonotype occurred many times. A much more abundant neighbour one base away suggests this may be a read error. The chain is built from TRBV7-2 and TRBJ2-5; 8 bases match TRBD1. Germline CDR1 and CDR2: SGHTA and FQGNSA. This CDR3 is built from 15 residues. CDR3 coding DNA: TGTGCCAGCAGTTCTGGACAGGGATTTCAAGAGACCCAGCACTTC. Translating it yields CASSSGQGFQETQHF.

V usage is TRBV29-1 and J usage is TRBJ1-1; no definite D call. Germline assignment: CDR1 SQVTM and CDR2 ANQGSEA. V lost 5 bases and J 4 bases, leaving 8 bases between the germline ends. The CDR3 spans 11 residues. CDR3 sequence reads: CSVMWGTEAFF. The CDR3, as DNA: TGCAGCGTTATGTGGGGCACTGAAGCTTTCTTT.

A note on this clonotype: This clone may be a read error of a much larger clone one base away. The chain carries TRBV3-1 and TRBJ2-3; the match to TRBD2 covers 14 bases. The CDR3 length is 18 residues. Per germline, CDR1 LGHDT and CDR2 YNNKEL (reference sequence). DNA of the CDR3: TGTGCCAGCAGCCAAAATGGACTAGCGGGGGGTCTCACATATACGCAGTATTTT. Translation: CASSQNGLAGGLTYTQYF.

This clonotype was seen many times. V gene TRBV4-3 combines with J gene TRBJ1-2; D is unclear. Germline V CDR1 and CDR2: LGHNA, YSLEER. The CDR3 is 13 residues long. V lost 0 bases and J lost 9, with 11 bases in between. As DNA, the CDR3 is TGCGCCAGCAGCCAAGAAGAGGGTGGAAGCTACACCTTC. Encoded protein: CASSQEEGGSYTF.

The sample holds many counts of this clonotype. The J gene is TRBJ1-3, the V gene TRBV4-1; a possible D gene is TRBD1 (5 bases). The germline V and J ends were trimmed by 4 bases and 0 bases, with 13 bases remaining between them. CDR3 size: 16 residues. Germline V lookup: CDR1 MGHRA, CDR2 YSYEKL. CDR3 sequence (DNA): TGCGCCAGCAGCCCCGGGCGGGGGAGCTCTGGAAACACCATATATTTT. It is translated as CASSPGRGSSGNTIYF.

This chain joins TRBV7-8 and TRBJ1-1; unclear D gene. The germline V gene has CDR1 SGHVS and CDR2 FQNEAQ. This CDR3 spans 14 amino acids. V lost 3 bases and J 0 bases, leaving 8 bases between the germline ends. CDR3 in DNA: TGTGCCAGCAGCTTTGGAAGGGTGAACACTGAAGCTTTCTTT. This encodes CASSFGRVNTEAFF.

Notes on this clonotype: One end of the junction fails to match germline, which may point to a read error. The CDR3 loop is CASSWPRRGPYTEPFF. CDR3 coding DNA: TGTGCCAGCAGCTGGCCGAGACGGGGGCCGTACACTGAACCTTTCTTT. The V gene is TRBV7-2, the J gene TRBJ1-1, with a tentative D call TRBD1 (6 bases). The CDR3 covers 16 residues. Germline CDR1 SGHTA, CDR2 FQGNSA.

This clonotype came up a few times. The chain combines TRBV27 with TRBJ2-1, with TRBD2 matching 10 bases. The CDR3 runs 14 residues. Germline lookup yields CDR1 MNHEY and CDR2 SMNVEV (reference sequence). J gave up 8 bases and V 5 bases, and 6 bases lay outside the gene matches. CDR3 in DNA: TGTGCCAGCAGTAGAAGCGGGGGGGCAGATGAGCAGTTCTTC. This encodes CASSRSGGADEQFF.

This clonotype is categorized as medium-sized. The chain uses TRBV5-1 and TRBJ2-7; D possibly matches TRBD1 or TRBD2 (5 bases each). CDR3 size: 13 residues. V dropped 5 bases and J dropped 6 bases, with 15 bases sitting between them. Germline CDR1 SGHRS, CDR2 YFSETQ. CDR3 loop: CASRGEGISEQYF. CDR3 in DNA: TGCGCCAGCAGGGGCGAGGGGATAAGCGAGCAGTACTTC.

Only a few counts were recorded for this clonotype. The chain is built from TRBV10-1 and TRBJ2-1; perhaps TRBD2 as D (6 bases). The CDR3 is 13 amino acids. Germline lookup yields CDR1 WNHNN and CDR2 SYGVQD (reference sequence). V lost 2 bases to trimming and J lost 10 bases, with 12 bases between them. CDR3 bases: TGCGCCAGCAGTGAGAGGAGGGTCGGCGAGCAGTTCTTC. It codes for CASSERRVGEQFF.

CDR3 in DNA: TGTGCCAGCAGCCAAGGGATGCTGGCGGCAGAAGCTTTCTTT. The encoded protein is CASSQGMLAAEAFF. The chain uses TRBV3-1 and TRBJ1-1; no firm D call. Trimming cost V 1 base and J 8 bases, with 14 bases left between them. Per the germline V gene, CDR1 is LGHDT and CDR2 is YNNKEL (reference sequence). CDR3 length: 14 amino acids.

This chain connects TRBV9 to TRBJ2-3; 8 bases match TRBD2. The ends lost 0 bases at V and 0 bases at J; junction bases unmatched: 3. The germline CDR1 and CDR2 sequences are SGDLS and YYNGEE. The CDR3 is made up of 16 amino acids. CDR3 protein: CASSVEAGASTDTQYF. The CDR3 coding sequence is TGTGCCAGCAGCGTAGAAGCGGGGGCTAGCACAGATACGCAGTATTTT. The full variable domain, with the rest looked up from reference TRBV9 and TRBJ2-3, is DSGVTQTPKHLITATGQRVTLRCSPRSGDLSVYWYQQSLDQGLQFLIQYYNGEERAKGNILERFSAQQFPDLHSELNLSSLELGDSALYFCASSVEAGASTDTQYFGPGTRLTVL.

This clonotype was observed at least ten times. The chain has TRBV30 and TRBJ1-2, with 10 bases identical to TRBD1. V lost 4 bases, J lost 2 bases, and 7 bases stayed unmatched. Germline V gene sequence: CDR1 GTSNPN, CDR2 SVGIG (reference sequence). The CDR3 is made up of 15 amino acids. CDR3: CAWKGQGTKNYGYTF. CDR3 nucleotides: TGTGCCTGGAAGGGACAGGGGACGAAAAACTATGGCTACACCTTC.

Remarks on this clonotype: This clone may be a read error of a much larger clone one base away. The V and J genes are TRBV20-1 and TRBJ2-4; D ambiguous. Germline values: CDR1 DFQATT, CDR2 SNEGSKA (reference sequence). This CDR3 has 14 residues. CDR3 sequence (DNA): TGCAATGCTCAGGTGGAGTTAGCCAAAAACATTCAGTACTTC. Residues: CNAQVELAKNIQYF.

With regard to this clonotype: A much larger clonotype is one base distant, so this may be a read error. The rearrangement links TRBV6-5 to TRBJ2-1, with TRBD2 matching 10 bases. The germline CDR1 and CDR2 sequences are MNHEY and SVGAGI. The V gene end was trimmed by 6 bases and the J gene end by 6 bases; junction bases not matched to a gene: 2. The CDR3 contains 13 residues. The CDR3 DNA sequence: TGTGCCAGCAGGCGGACTAGCGGCAATGAGCAGTTCTTC. It yields the protein CASRRTSGNEQFF.

The table lists this clonotype with many counts. The J gene is TRBJ2-5, the V gene TRBV18, with 8 bases matching TRBD1. CDR1 is KGHSH and CDR2 is LQKENI in the germline V gene. V lost 3 bases, J lost 0 bases, and 9 bases stayed unmatched. This CDR3 is built from 17 residues. CDR3 DNA: TGTGCCAGCTCACCTTGGCCGGGACAGGCCTACCAAGAGACCCAGTACTTC. Residues: CASSPWPGQAYQETQYF.